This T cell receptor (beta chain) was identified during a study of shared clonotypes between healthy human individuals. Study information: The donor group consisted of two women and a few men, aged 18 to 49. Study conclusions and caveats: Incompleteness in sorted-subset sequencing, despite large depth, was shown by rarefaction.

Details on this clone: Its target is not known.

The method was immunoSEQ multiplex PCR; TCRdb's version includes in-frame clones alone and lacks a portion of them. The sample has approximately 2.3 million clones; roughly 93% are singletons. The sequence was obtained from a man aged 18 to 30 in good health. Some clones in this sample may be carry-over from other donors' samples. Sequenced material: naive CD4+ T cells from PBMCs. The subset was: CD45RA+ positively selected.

The CDR3 region is CSVEGPGQGTDEQYF. Here the CDR3 DNA reads TGCAGCGTTGAAGGTCCGGGACAGGGGACCGACGAGCAGTACTTC. The chain links TRBV29-1 to TRBJ2-7, with 10 bases lining up with TRBD1. Germline V CDR1 and CDR2: SQVTM, ANQGSEA. The CDR3 is 15 amino acids. The V gene end was trimmed by 1 base and the J gene end by 5 bases; junction bases not matched to a gene: 8.